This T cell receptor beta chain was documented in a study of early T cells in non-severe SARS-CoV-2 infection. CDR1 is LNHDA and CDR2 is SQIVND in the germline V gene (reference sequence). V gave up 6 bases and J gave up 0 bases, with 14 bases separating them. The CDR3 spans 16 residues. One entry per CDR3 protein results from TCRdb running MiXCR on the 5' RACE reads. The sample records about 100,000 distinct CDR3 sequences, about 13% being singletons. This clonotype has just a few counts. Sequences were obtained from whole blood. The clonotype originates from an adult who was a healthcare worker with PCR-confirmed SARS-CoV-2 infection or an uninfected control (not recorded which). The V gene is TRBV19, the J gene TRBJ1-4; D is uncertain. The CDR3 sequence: CASRLTWSATNEKLFF. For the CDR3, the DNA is TGTGCCAGTAGACTGACGTGGTCCGCAACTAATGAAAAACTGTTTTTT.